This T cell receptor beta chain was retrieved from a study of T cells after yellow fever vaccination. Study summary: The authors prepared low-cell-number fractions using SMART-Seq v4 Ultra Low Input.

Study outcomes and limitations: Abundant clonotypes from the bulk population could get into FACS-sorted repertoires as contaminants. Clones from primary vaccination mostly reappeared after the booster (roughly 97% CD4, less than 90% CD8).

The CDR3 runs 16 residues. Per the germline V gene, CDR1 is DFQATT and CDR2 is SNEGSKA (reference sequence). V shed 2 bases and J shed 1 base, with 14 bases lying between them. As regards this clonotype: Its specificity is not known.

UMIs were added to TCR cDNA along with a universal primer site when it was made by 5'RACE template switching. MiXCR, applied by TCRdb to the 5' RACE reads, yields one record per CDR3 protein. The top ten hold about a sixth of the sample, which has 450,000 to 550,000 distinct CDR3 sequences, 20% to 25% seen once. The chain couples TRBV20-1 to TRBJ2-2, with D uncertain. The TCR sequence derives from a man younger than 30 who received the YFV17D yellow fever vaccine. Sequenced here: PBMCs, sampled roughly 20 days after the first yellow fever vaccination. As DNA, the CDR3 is TGCAGTGCTAGACCCCCCGTGGGCGGGAACACCGGGGAGCTGTTTTTT. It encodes CSARPPVGGNTGELFF.